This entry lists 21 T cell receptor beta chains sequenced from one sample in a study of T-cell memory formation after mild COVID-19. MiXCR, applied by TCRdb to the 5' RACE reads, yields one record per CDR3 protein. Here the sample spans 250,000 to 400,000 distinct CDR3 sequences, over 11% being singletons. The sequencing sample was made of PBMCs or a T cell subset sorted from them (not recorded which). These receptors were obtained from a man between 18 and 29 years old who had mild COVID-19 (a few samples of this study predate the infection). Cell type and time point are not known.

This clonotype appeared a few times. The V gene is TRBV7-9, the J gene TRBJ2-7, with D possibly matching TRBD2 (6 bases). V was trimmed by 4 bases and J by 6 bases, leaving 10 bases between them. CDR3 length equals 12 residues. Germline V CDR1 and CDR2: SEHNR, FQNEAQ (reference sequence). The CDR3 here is CASSSDGSEQYF. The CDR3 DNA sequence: TGTGCCAGCAGCTCCGACGGGAGCGAGCAGTACTTC.

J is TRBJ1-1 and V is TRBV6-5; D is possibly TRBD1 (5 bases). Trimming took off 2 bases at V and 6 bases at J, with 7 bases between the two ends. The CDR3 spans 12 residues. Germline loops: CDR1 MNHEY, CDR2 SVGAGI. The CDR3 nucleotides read TGTGCCAGCAGTTACGGGGGTTCTGAAGCTTTCTTT. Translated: CASSYGGSEAFF.

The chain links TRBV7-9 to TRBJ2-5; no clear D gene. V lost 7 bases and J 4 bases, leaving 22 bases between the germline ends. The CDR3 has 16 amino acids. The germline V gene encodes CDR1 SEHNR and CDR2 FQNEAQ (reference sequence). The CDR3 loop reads CASTPGHIEGRETQYF. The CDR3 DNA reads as TGTGCCAGCACCCCGGGCCATATTGAAGGTCGAGAGACCCAGTACTTC.

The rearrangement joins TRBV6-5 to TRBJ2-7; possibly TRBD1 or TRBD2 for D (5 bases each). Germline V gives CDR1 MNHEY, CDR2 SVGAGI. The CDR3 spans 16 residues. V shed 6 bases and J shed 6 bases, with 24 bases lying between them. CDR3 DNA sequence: TGTGCCAGCAGCCCTGCGGTGGCAGGGATTCTAGCCGAGCAGTACGTC. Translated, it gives CASSPAVAGILAEQYV.

The CDR3 nucleotides are TGCAGTGCTGGGACAGGGGGTAGGCAGGAGACCCAGTACTTC. It translates to CSAGTGGRQETQYF. The chain couples TRBV20-1 to TRBJ2-5, with 11 bases that match TRBD1. This CDR3 comprises 14 residues. Germline lookup yields CDR1 DFQATT and CDR2 SNEGSKA (reference sequence). V shed 5 bases and J 5 bases; nucleotides not matched to a gene: 7.

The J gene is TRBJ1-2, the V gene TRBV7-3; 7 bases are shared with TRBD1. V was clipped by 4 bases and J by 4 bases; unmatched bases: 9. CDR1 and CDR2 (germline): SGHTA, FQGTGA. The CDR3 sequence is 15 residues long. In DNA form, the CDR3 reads TGTGCCAGCAGCTCCAACCCGGGACAGACCTATGGCTACACCTTC. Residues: CASSSNPGQTYGYTF.

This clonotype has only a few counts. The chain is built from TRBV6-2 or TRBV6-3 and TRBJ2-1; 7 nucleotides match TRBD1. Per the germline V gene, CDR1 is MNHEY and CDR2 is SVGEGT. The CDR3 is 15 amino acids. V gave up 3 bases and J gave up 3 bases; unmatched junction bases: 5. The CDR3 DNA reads TGTGCCAGCAGTTATTCCGACAGGGTCTACAATGAGCAGTTCTTC. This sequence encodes CASSYSDRVYNEQFF.

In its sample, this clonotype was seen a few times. CDR3 DNA sequence: TGTGCCAGCAATCGGGCAGGACAGCAAGAGACCCAGTACTTC. Its protein is CASNRAGQQETQYF. This chain connects TRBV6-5 to TRBJ2-5; D may be TRBD1 (6 bases). CDR1 and CDR2 (germline): MNHEY, SVGAGI. This CDR3 is built from 14 residues. V gave up 7 bases and J gave up 2 bases, with 14 bases separating them.

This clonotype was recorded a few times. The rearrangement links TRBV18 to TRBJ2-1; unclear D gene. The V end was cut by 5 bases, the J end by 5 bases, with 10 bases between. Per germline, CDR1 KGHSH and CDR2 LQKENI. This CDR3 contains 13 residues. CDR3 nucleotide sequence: TGTGCCAGCTCATTTCAGGCGGACAATGAGCAGTTCTTC. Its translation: CASSFQADNEQFF.

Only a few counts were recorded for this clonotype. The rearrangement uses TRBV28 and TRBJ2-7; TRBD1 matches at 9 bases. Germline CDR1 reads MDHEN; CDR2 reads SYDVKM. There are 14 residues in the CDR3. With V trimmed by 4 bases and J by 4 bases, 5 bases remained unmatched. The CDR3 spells CASSSGQGRYEQYV. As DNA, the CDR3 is TGTGCCAGCAGTTCAGGACAGGGGAGATACGAGCAGTACGTC.

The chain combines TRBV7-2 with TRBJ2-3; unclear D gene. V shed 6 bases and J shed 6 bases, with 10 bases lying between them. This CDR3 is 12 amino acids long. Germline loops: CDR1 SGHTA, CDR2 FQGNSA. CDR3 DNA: TGTGCCAGCAGTACCTATCTCGATACGCAGTATTTT. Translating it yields CASSTYLDTQYF.

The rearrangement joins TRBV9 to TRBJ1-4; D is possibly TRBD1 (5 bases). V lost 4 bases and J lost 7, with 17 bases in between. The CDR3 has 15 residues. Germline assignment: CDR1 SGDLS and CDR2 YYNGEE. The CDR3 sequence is CASSPAGRVPEKLFF. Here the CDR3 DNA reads TGTGCCAGCAGCCCAGCCGGCAGGGTACCTGAAAAACTGTTTTTT.

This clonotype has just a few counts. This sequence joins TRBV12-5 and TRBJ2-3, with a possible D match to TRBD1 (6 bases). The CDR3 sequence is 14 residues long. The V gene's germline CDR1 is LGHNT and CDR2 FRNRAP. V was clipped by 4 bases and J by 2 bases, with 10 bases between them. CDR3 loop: CASGSQGITDTQYF. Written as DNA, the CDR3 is TGTGCTAGTGGTTCACAGGGTATCACAGATACGCAGTATTTT. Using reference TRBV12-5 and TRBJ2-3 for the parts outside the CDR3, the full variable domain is DARVTQTPRHKVTEMGQEVTMRCQPILGHNTVFWYRQTMMQGLELLAYFRNRAPLDDSGMPKDRFSAEMPDATLATLKIQPSEPRDSAVYFCASGSQGITDTQYFGPGTRLTVL.

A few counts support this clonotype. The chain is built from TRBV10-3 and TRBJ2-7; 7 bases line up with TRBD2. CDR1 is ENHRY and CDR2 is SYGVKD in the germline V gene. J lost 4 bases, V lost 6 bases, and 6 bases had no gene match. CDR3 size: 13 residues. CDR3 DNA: TGTGCCATCAGCCGCGGGGGAACGTACGAGCAGTACGTC. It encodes CAISRGGTYEQYV.

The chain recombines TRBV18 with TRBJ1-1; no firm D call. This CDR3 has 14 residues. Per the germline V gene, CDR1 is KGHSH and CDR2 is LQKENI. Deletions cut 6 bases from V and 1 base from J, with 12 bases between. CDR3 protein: CASSPGPGNTEAFF. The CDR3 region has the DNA TGTGCCAGCTCCCCTGGGCCGGGGAACACTGAAGCTTTCTTT.

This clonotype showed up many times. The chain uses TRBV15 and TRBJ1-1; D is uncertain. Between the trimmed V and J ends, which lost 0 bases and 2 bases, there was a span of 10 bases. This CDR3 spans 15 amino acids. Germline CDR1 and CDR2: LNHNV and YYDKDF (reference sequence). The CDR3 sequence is CATSRDRGVNTEAFF. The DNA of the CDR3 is TGTGCCACCAGCAGAGATCGCGGGGTAAACACTGAAGCTTTCTTT. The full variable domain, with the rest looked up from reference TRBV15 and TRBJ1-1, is DAMVIQNPRYQVTQFGKPVTLSCSQTLNHNVMYWYQQKSSQAPKLLFHYYDKDFNNEADTPDNFQSRRPNTSFCFLDIRSPGLGDTAMYLCATSRDRGVNTEAFFGQGTRLTVV.

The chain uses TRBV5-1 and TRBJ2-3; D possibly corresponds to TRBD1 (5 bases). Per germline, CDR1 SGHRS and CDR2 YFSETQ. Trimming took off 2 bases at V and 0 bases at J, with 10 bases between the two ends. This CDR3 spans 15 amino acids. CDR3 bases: TGCGCCAGCAGCTTACAGGACCCTAGCACAGATACGCAGTATTTT. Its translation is CASSLQDPSTDTQYF.

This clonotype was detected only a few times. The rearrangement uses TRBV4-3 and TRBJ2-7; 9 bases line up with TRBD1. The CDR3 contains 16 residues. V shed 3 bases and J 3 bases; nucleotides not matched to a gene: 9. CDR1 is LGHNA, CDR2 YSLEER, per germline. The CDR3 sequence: CASSQENRDRDYEQYF. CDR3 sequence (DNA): TGCGCCAGCAGCCAGGAGAACCGGGACAGGGACTACGAGCAGTACTTC.

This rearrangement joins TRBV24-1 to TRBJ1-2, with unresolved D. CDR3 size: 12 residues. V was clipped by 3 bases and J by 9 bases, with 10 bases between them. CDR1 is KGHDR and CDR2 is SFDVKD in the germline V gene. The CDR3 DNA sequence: TGTGCCACCAGTGATGGTCGCTTGAGCTACACCTTC. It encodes CATSDGRLSYTF.

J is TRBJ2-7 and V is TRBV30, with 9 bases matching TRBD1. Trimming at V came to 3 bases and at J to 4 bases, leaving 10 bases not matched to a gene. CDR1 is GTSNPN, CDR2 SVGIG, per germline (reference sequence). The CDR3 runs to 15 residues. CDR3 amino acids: CAWRDSGTGPYEQYF. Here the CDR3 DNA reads TGTGCCTGGAGAGATTCCGGGACAGGGCCTTACGAGCAGTACTTC.

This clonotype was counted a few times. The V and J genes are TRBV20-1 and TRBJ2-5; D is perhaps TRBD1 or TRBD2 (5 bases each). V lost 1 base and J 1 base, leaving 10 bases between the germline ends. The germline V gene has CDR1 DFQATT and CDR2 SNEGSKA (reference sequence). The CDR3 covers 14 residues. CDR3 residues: CSARVGGGQETQYF. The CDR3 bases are TGCAGTGCTAGAGTTGGTGGGGGCCAAGAGACCCAGTACTTC.